The rows below give T cell receptor beta chains drawn from one sample of a study of blood T cell repertoires in COVID-19. This table comes from immunoSEQ multiplex PCR, and its TCRdb copy is limited to in-frame clones, with some not included. The sample includes over 30,000 clones, 90% of them seen just once. Input material: peripheral blood. The origin of the receptors is an elderly man with acute or convalescent COVID-19. CDR3s include the opening cysteine and the closing phenylalanine or tryptophan. The D gene is left open where the match is weak.

j_call v_call d_call cdr3_nt cdr3_aa
TRBJ2-1 TRBV5-1 TRBD2 TGCGCCAGCAGCTTGGCCTCTAGCGGGGGGTGGTACAATGAGCAGTTCTTC CASSLASSGGWYNEQFF
TRBJ1-2 TRBV5-5 NA TGTGCCAGCAGCTTGGACGTGGGGGGTTATGGCTACACCTTC CASSLDVGGYGYTF
TRBJ1-4 TRBV23-1 TRBD1 TGCGCCAGCAGTCAATCGGGACAGGGGGTTAATGAAAAACTGTTTTTT CASSQSGQGVNEKLFF
TRBJ1-3 TRBV6-5 TRBD1 TGTGCCAGCAGAACAGGGGGCTCTGGAAACACCATATATTTT CASRTGGSGNTIYF
TRBJ2-2 TRBV12-3/TRBV12-4 NA TGTGCCAGCAGTTCCGGGGGTCTCGGGGAGCTGTTTTTT CASSSGGLGELFF
TRBJ2-7 TRBV7-9 NA TGTGCCAGCAGCTTAGGATTACCGATCAGGGGCCAGAGCTCCTACGAGCAGTACTTC CASSLGLPIRGQSSYEQYF
TRBJ2-7 TRBV3-1/TRBV3-2 NA TGTGCCAGCAGCCAAGATTTGACCCAGGGAGAGCAGTACTTC CASSQDLTQGEQYF
TRBJ1-4 TRBV10-3 NA TGTGCCATCAGTGAGTCTCTAGGGGAAGAAAAACTGTTTTTT CAISESLGEEKLFF
TRBJ2-3 TRBV14 TRBD2 TGTGCCAGCAGCCGTCGGGGGGGCTTAGATACGCAGTATTTT CASSRRGGLDTQYF
TRBJ1-2 TRBV5-6 NA TGTGCCAGCAGCTTCGTCCTCAGCGGGGGCTACACCTTC CASSFVLSGGYTF
TRBJ1-2 TRBV9 TRBD1 TGTGCCAGCAGCGACAGGGGCTCCTATGGCTACACCTTC CASSDRGSYGYTF
TRBJ2-5 TRBV6-5 TRBD1 TGTGCCAGCGGGGGGACAGGGAGGACCCAGTACTTC CASGGTGRTQYF
TRBJ2-3 TRBV12-3/TRBV12-4 NA TGTGCCAGCAGTCAAAATCGGGTCGATACGCAGTATTTT CASSQNRVDTQYF
TRBJ1-1 TRBV30 TRBD1 TGTGCCTGGAGTAGGGGACAGCTCACTGAAGCTTTCTTT CAWSRGQLTEAFF
TRBJ1-5 TRBV11-2 NA TGTGCCAGCAGCACCCCAGGGTTGGGGAATCAGCCCCAGCATTTT CASSTPGLGNQPQHF
TRBJ1-2 TRBV5-1 NA TGCGCCAGCAGCTTGGCGCCGGGGAGCGGCTACACCTTC CASSLAPGSGYTF
TRBJ2-1 TRBV10-2 NA TGCGCCAGCAGTGGACGGGCTGTTGGGGGGAATGAGCAGTTCTTC CASSGRAVGGNEQFF
TRBJ1-5 TRBV19 TRBD1 TGTGCCAGTAGACGGGACAGGAGTAATAGCAATCAGCCCCAGCATTTT CASRRDRSNSNQPQHF
TRBJ1-5 TRBV3-1/TRBV3-2 NA TGTGCCAGCAGCCAAGATTTGCAGGGTCATCAGCCCCAGCATTTT CASSQDLQGHQPQHF
TRBJ1-2 TRBV6-4 NA TGTGCCAGCATAATTAGGGGCGCGAGATCCCGTAACTATGGCTACACCTTC CASIIRGARSRNYGYTF
TRBJ1-4 TRBV27 NA TGTGCCAGCAGTCCACAGGGAACTAATGAAAAACTGTTTTTT CASSPQGTNEKLFF
TRBJ2-2 TRBV18 NA TGTGCCAGCTCACCATTGGAGGGGCTGACCGGGGAGCTGTTTTTT CASSPLEGLTGELFF
TRBJ1-5 TRBV18 TRBD1 TGTGCCAGCTCTACGGACAGGGGCCTCAATCAGCCCCAGCATTTT CASSTDRGLNQPQHF
TRBJ1-6 TRBV18 TRBD1 TGTGCCAGCAGACAGGGGGAGACACCTAATTCACCCCTCCACTTT CASRQGETPNSPLHF
TRBJ2-3 TRBV5-1 TRBD2 TGCGCCAGCAGCTTGCTTCCACTAGCGGGGAACACAGATACGCAGTATTTT CASSLLPLAGNTDTQYF
TRBJ1-1 TRBV6-1 NA TGTGCCAGCAGTGAAGGAGGAGGGAACACTGAAGCTTTCTTT CASSEGGGNTEAFF
TRBJ1-4 TRBV6-1 NA TGTGCCAGCAGTGAAAAATCTCCGGGGGGCCGTCTCTACGTTAATGAAAAACTGTTTTTT CASSEKSPGGRLYVNEKLFF
TRBJ2-7 TRBV28 TRBD2 TGTGCCAGCACTAGCGGGGGGGTAGATGAGCAGTACTTC CASTSGGVDEQYF